This TCR beta chain was retrieved from a study of blood T cell repertoires in COVID-19. Two negative PCRs, clearance, or symptom resolution characterized the recovered Cohort 3 donors. CDR1 KGHDR and CDR2 SFDVKD come from the germline V gene. The CDR3 covers 16 residues. V gave up 7 bases and J gave up 0 bases; unmatched junction bases: 7. Source study methods: Amplification of reference gene primers was used by the study to estimate nucleated cell counts. The protocol was immunoSEQ multiplex PCR, while the TCRdb copy is restricted to in-frame clones and leaves out a portion. V and J calls and clone size are copied from that table; D and trimming were computed from the DNA. The data show around 450,000 clones, 90% seen once.

The chain recombines TRBV24-1 with TRBJ1-2; 10 bases fit TRBD1. The sample comprised PBMCs or T cells enriched from blood (not recorded which). The receptor's source is a man in his late teens or twenties who had recovered from COVID-19. CDR3 residues: CATRGTGEDSNYGYTF. The CDR3 coding sequence is TGTGCCACCAGAGGGACAGGGGAAGATTCTAACTATGGCTACACCTTC.